The present T cell receptor beta chain was sequenced within a study of blood T cell repertoires in COVID-19. Overall study context: Spain, Italy and the United States supplied samples that represented acute and convalescent COVID-19.

Germline-derived CDR1 and CDR2 are SGHAT and FQNNGV. The ends were cut back, 5 bases at V and 3 bases at J, with 16 bases in the middle. CDR3 size: 16 residues. Methods used by the authors: Reference gene primer amplification gave nucleated cell count estimates. The method was immunoSEQ multiplex PCR; TCRdb's version includes in-frame clones alone and lacks a portion of them. The V and J calls and clone size come from that table; D and trimming were worked out from the DNA. The sample records around 68,000 clones, 89% being singletons. This clonotype was sampled from a man aged 45-60 years with active COVID-19. V is TRBV11-2 and J is TRBJ2-2, with a tentative D call TRBD2 (7 bases). What was sequenced was peripheral blood. In DNA, the CDR3 is TGTGCCAGCAGCGAGGAGGGGCGGGGGCACACCGGGGAGCTGTTTTTT. Encoded protein: CASSEEGRGHTGELFF. The full variable domain, with the rest looked up from reference TRBV11-2 and TRBJ2-2, is EAGVAQSPRYKIIEKRQSVAFWCNPISGHATLYWYQQILGQGPKLLIQFQNNGVVDDSQLPKDRFSAERLKGVDSTLKIQPAKLEDSAVYLCASSEEGRGHTGELFFGEGSRLTVL.